This is a list of T cell receptor beta chains from one sample in a study of Ad26.COV2.S vaccination and SARS-CoV-2 variants. Data came from immunoSEQ multiplex PCR; TCRdb stores just in-frame clones and leaves some out. The table has around 250,000 clones, approximately 89% seen once. Here the sequenced sample was peripheral blood, taken in a trial of Ad26.COV2.S vaccine versus placebo. These receptors were collected from a person between 18 and 60 years old who received the Ad26.COV2.S COVID-19 vaccine or a placebo. Both conserved end residues are part of each CDR3. A D gene is named only where the DNA matches it firmly. Size values are once, few and many counts, or a class for expanded clones, and some rows have none.

D gene | CDR3 length | J gene | V gene | clone size | CDR3 protein | CDR3 DNA
TRBD1 | 15 | TRBJ1-1 | TRBV30 | - | CAWSVGWGQGAEAFF | TGTGCCTGGAGTGTAGGTTGGGGGCAGGGGGCTGAAGCTTTCTTT
- | 15 | TRBJ1-2 | TRBV6-5 | - | CASSYSGSGTYGYTF | TGTGCCAGCAGTTACTCGGGGTCGGGTACCTATGGCTACACCTTC
TRBD2 | 15 | TRBJ2-5 | TRBV7-2 | few | CASLRSGRGRETQYF | TGTGCCAGCCTACGTAGCGGGAGAGGGAGGGAGACCCAGTACTTC
- | 14 | TRBJ1-2 | TRBV3-1/TRBV3-2 | - | CASSQFYGGDGYTF | TGTGCCAGCAGCCAATTTTACGGGGGCGATGGCTACACCTTC
TRBD2 | 15 | TRBJ2-5 | TRBV13 | - | CASSLSGGLGETQYF | TGTGCCAGCAGCCTTAGCGGGGGATTGGGAGAGACCCAGTACTTC
TRBD2 | 18 | TRBJ2-1 | TRBV4-1 | - | CASSLILTGLAGNNEQFF | TGCGCCAGCAGCCTAATCCTAACAGGACTAGCGGGGAACAATGAGCAGTTCTTC
- | 15 | TRBJ1-2 | TRBV27 | - | CASSRGGDLTYGYTF | TGTGCCAGCAGTCGAGGGGGGGACCTGACCTATGGCTACACCTTC
TRBD1 | 16 | TRBJ2-5 | TRBV7-9 | - | CASSSSATGMEETQYF | TGTGCCAGCAGCTCCTCCGCGACAGGGATGGAAGAGACCCAGTACTTC
- | 14 | TRBJ2-5 | TRBV7-2 | once | CASSNRDALQTQYF | TGTGCCAGCAGCAACCGGGACGCGCTACAGACCCAGTACTTC
- | 14 | TRBJ1-2 | TRBV5-1 | - | CASSMAGMDYGYTF | TGCGCCAGCAGCATGGCAGGAATGGACTATGGCTACACCTTC
- | 16 | TRBJ2-7 | TRBV11-2 | - | CASSLKDRGALYEQYF | TGTGCCAGCAGCTTAAAGGACCGGGGGGCCCTCTACGAGCAGTACTTC
- | 19 | TRBJ1-6 | TRBV14 | - | CASSHNRRGQSSYNSPLHF | TGTGCCAGCAGCCATAATCGACGGGGGCAAAGCTCCTATAATTCACCCCTCCACTTT
TRBD1 | 15 | TRBJ2-6 | TRBV6-2/TRBV6-3 | - | CASSSRQGAGNVLTF | TGTGCCAGCAGTTCCCGACAGGGGGCTGGCAACGTCCTGACTTTC
- | 10 | TRBJ2-5 | TRBV20-1 | - | CSARSETQYF | TGCAGTGCTAGGTCCGAGACCCAGTACTTC